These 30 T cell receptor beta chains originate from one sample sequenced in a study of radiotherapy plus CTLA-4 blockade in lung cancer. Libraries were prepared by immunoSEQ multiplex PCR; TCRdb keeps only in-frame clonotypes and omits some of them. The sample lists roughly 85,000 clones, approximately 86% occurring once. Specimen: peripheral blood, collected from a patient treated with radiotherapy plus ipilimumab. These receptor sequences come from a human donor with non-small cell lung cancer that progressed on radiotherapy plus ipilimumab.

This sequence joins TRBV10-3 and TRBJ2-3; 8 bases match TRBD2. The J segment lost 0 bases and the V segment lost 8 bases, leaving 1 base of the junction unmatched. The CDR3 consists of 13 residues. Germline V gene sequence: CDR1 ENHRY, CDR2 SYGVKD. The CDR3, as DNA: TGTGCCATCCTAGCGGGCAGCACAGATACGCAGTATTTT. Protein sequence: CAILAGSTDTQYF.

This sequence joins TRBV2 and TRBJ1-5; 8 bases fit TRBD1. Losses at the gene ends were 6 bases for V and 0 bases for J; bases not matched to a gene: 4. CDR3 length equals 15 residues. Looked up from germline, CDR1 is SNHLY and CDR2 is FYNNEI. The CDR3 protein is CASRKTGDSNQPQHF. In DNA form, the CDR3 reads TGTGCCAGCAGGAAGACAGGGGATAGCAATCAGCCCCAGCATTTT.

The CDR3 is CATQEEGGNSPLHF. Written as DNA, the CDR3 is TGTGCCACCCAGGAGGAGGGAGGCAATTCACCCCTCCACTTT. The chain has TRBV6-1 and TRBJ1-6; the D is unclear. This CDR3 comprises 14 residues. The germline CDR1 and CDR2 sequences are MNHNS and SASEGT. The V end was cut by 10 bases, the J end by 7 bases, with 17 bases between.

The CDR3 bases are TGTGCCAGCAGCCAAGACAGCGACCCCCAAGAGACCCAGTACTTC. Translating gives CASSQDSDPQETQYF. This rearrangement joins TRBV7-9 to TRBJ2-5, with a possible D match to TRBD1 (5 bases). Germline V gene data show CDR1 as SEHNR and CDR2 as FQNEAQ (reference sequence). The V and J ends lost 5 bases and 1 base respectively, with 14 bases between them. The CDR3 is 15 residues long.

The CDR3 nucleotides read TGCAGCGTTGAAGGGGTTGATGGAAACACCATATATTTT. This gives the protein CSVEGVDGNTIYF. The chain combines TRBV29-1 with TRBJ1-3; D is undetermined. Trimming removed 1 base from V and 3 bases from J, with 7 bases in between. From germline, CDR1 is SQVTM and CDR2 ANQGSEA. CDR3 length: 13 amino acids. Together with reference TRBV29-1 and TRBJ1-3, the CDR3 gives the full variable domain: SAVISQKPSRDICQRGTSLTIQCQVDSQVTMMFWYRQQPGQSLTLIATANQGSEATYESGFVIDKFPISRPNLTFSTLTVSNMSPEDSSIYLCSVEGVDGNTIYFGEGSWLTVV.

The CDR3, as DNA: TGTGCCAGCAGGCAGGGGCTTATCTATGGCTACACCTTC. It translates to CASRQGLIYGYTF. The V call is TRBV2, the J call TRBJ1-2, with TRBD1 as a possible D gene (6 bases). The CDR3 totals 13 residues. CDR1 is SNHLY, CDR2 FYNNEI, per germline. V lost 6 bases, J lost 4 bases, and 12 bases lay in between.

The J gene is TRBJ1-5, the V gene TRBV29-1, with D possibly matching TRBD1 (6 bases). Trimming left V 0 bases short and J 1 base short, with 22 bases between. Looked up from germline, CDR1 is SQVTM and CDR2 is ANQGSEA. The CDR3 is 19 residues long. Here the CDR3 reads CSVEDFAQGLSPSNQPQHF. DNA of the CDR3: TGCAGCGTTGAAGATTTCGCACAGGGCCTTTCCCCCAGCAATCAGCCCCAGCATTTT.

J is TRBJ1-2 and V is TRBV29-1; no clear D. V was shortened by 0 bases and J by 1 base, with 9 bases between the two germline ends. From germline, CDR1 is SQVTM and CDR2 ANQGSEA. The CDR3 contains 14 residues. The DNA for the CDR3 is TGCAGCGTTGAAGATCCCCACAATAACTATGGCTACACCTTC. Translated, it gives CSVEDPHNNYGYTF.

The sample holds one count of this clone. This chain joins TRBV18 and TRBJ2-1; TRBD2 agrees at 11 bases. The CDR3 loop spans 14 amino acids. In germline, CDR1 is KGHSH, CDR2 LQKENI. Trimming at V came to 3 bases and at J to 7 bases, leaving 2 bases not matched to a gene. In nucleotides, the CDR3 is TGTGCCAGCTCACCTAGCGGGAGGGCGAATGAGCAGTTCTTC. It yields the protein CASSPSGRANEQFF.

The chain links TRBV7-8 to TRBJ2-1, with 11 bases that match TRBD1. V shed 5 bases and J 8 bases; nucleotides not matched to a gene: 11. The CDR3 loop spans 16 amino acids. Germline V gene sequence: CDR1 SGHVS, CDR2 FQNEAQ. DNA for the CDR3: TGTGCCAGCAGCCTATTAAGGACAGGGGGCGGGGATGAGCAGTTCTTC. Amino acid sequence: CASSLLRTGGGDEQFF.

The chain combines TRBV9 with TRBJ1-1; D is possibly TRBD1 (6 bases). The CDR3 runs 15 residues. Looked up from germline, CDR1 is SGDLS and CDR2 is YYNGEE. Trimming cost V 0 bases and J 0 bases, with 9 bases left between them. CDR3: CASSVGQGLNTEAFF. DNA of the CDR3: TGTGCCAGCAGCGTAGGTCAGGGGTTGAACACTGAAGCTTTCTTT.

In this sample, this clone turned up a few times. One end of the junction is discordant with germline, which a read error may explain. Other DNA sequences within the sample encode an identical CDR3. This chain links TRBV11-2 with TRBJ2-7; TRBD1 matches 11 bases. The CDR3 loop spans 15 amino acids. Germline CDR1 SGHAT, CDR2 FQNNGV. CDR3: CASSFGQGASYEQYF. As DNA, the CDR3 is TGCGCCAGCAGCTTCGGACAGGGGGCATCCTACGAGCAGTACTTC.

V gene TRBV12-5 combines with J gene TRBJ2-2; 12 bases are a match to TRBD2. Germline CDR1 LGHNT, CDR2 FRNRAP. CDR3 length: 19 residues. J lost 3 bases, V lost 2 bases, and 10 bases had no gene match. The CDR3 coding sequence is TGTGCTAGTGGTTTGAACCGACTAGCGGGAGTGGGCGACACCGGGGAGCTGTTTTTT. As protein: CASGLNRLAGVGDTGELFF.

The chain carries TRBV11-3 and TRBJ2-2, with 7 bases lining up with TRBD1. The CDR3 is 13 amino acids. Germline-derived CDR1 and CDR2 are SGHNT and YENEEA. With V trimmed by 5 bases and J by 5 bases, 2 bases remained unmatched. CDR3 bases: TGTGCCAGCAGCCAGACAGGGACCGGGGAGCTGTTTTTT. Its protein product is CASSQTGTGELFF. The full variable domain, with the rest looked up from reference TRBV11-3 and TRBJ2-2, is EAGVVQSPRYKIIEKKQPVAFWCNPISGHNTLYWYLQNLGQGPELLIRYENEEAVDDSQLPKDRFSAERLKGVDSTLKIQPAELGDSAVYLCASSQTGTGELFFGEGSRLTVL.

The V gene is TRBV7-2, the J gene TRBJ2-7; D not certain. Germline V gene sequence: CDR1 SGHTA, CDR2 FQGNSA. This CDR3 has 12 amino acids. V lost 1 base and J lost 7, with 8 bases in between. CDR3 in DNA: TGTGCCAGCAGCTTAGTCGGGTTTGAGCAGTACTTC. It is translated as CASSLVGFEQYF.

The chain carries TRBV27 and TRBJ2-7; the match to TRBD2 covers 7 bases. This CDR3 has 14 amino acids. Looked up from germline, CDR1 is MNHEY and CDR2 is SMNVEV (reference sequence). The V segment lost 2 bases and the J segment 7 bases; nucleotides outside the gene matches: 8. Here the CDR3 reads CASSLNLEGGEQYF. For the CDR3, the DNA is TGTGCCAGCAGTTTAAACTTAGAGGGAGGGGAGCAGTACTTC.

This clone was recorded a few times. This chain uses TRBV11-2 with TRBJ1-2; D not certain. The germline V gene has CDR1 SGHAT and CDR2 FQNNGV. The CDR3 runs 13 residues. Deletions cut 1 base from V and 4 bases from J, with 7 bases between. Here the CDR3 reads CASSLASSYGYTF. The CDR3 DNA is TGTGCCAGCAGCTTAGCGTCATCCTATGGCTACACCTTC.

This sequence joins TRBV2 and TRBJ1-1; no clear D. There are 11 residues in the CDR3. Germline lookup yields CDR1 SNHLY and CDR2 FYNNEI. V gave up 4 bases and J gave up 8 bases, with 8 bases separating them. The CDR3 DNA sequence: TGTGCCAGCAGTGTGGTTGAGGAAGCTTTCTTT. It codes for CASSVVEEAFF. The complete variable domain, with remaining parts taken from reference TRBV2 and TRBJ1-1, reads EPEVTQTPSHQVTQMGQEVILRCVPISNHLYFYWYRQILGQKVEFLVSFYNNEISEKSEIFDDQFSVERPDGSNFTLKIRSTKLEDSAMYFCASSVVEEAFFGQGTRLTVV.

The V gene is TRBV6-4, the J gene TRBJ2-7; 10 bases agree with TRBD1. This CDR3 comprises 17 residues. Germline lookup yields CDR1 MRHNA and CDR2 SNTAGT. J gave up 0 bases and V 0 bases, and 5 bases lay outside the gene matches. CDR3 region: CASSDSTGTGVSYEQYF. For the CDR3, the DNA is TGTGCCAGCAGTGACTCTACCGGGACAGGGGTCTCCTACGAGCAGTACTTC.

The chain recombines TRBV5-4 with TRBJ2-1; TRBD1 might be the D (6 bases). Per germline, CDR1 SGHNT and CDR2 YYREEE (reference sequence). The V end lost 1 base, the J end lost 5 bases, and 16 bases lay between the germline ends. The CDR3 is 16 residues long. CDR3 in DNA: TGTGCCAGCAGCTTGAAGGGACACGGGCAAAACAATGAGCAGTTCTTC. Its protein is CASSLKGHGQNNEQFF.

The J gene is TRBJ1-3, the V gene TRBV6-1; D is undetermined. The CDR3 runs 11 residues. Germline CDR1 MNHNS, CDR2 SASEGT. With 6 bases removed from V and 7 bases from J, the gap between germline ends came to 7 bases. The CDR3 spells CASSASNTIYF. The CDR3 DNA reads TGTGCCAGCAGCGCGAGTAACACCATATATTTT.

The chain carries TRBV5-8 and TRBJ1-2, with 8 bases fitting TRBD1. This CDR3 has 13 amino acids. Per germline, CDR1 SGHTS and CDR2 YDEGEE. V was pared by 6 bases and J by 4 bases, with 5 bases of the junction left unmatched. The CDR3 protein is CASMTGASYGYTF. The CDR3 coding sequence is TGTGCCAGCATGACAGGGGCGAGCTATGGCTACACCTTC.

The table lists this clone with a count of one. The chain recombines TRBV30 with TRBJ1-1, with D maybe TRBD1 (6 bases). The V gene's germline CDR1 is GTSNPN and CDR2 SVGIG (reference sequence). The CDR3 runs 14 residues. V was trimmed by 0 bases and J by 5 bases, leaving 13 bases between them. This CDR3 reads CAWSVGGVWTEAFF. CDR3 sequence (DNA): TGTGCCTGGAGTGTCGGGGGCGTATGGACTGAAGCTTTCTTT.

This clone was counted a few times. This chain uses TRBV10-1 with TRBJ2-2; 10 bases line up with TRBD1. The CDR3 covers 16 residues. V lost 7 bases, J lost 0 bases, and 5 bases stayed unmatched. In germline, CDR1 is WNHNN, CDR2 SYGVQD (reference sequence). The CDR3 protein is CASTMTGGANTGELFF. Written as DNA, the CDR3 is TGCGCCAGCACTATGACAGGGGGCGCGAACACCGGGGAGCTGTTTTTT.

CDR3 DNA: TGCGCCAGCTGGACAGGGGCGGCGAACACTGAAGCTTTCTTT. Translation gives CASWTGAANTEAFF. This rearrangement joins TRBV5-1 to TRBJ1-1, with TRBD1 matching over 9 bases. The V gene's germline CDR1 is SGHRS and CDR2 YFSETQ. The CDR3 has 14 residues. The V gene end was trimmed by 7 bases and the J gene end by 1 base; junction bases not matched to a gene: 5.

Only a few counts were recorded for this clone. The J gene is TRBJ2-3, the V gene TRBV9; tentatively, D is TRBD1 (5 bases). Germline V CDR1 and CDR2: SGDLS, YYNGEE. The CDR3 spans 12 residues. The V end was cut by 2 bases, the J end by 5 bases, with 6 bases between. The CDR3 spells CASSVDRDTQYF. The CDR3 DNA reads TGTGCCAGCAGCGTTGACAGAGATACGCAGTATTTT.

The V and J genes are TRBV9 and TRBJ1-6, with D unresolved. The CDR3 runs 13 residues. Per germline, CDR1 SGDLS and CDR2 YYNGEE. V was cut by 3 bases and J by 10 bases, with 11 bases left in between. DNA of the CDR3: TGTGCCAGCAGCGAGACGGGAAACTCACCCCTCCACTTT. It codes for CASSETGNSPLHF.

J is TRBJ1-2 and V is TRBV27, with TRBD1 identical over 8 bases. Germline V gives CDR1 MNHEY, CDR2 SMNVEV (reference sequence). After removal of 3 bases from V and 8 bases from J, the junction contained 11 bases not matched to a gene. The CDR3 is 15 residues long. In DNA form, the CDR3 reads TGTGCCAGCAGTTTTGGACAGGGTTCAGTGGGGGGCTACACCTTC. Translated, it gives CASSFGQGSVGGYTF.

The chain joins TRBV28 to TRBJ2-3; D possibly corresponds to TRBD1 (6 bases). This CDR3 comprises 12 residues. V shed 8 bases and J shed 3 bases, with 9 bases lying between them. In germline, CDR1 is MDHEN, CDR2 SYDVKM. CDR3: CASGGLTDTQYF. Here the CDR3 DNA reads TGTGCCAGCGGGGGCCTAACAGATACGCAGTATTTT.

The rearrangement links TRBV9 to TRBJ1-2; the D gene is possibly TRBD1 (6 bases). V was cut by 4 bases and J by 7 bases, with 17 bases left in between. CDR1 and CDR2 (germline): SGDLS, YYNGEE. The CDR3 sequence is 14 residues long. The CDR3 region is CASSPGDNGIGYTF. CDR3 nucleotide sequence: TGTGCCAGCAGCCCAGGGGACAATGGGATTGGCTACACCTTC.